Shown below are 19 T cell receptor beta chains from a single sample sequenced in a study of T-cell reconstitution after alpha-beta-depleted transplantation in children (dated by TCRdb to 2016 to 2018). Receptor libraries were prepared by PCR. TCRdb shows the sequencer as Illumina HiSeq 2500. TCR libraries were prepared with molecular barcoding, using unique molecular identifiers to normalize TCRbeta repertoire quantification. TCRdb's own reprocessing of the public reads used fastp at Q25 and MiXCR and kept productive beta chains. Entries are consolidated by CDR3 protein sequence, retaining the most common genes and DNA. This sample holds 200,000 to 300,000 distinct CDR3 sequences; approximately 12% were observed only once. The ten largest account for about 2.4% of the sample. This specimen was PBMCs from the stem cell graft donor, taken from the stem cell graft. These receptors were collected from a human donor who donated a stem cell graft to a child with acute lymphoblastic leukemia.

There are many counts of this clonotype. The chain recombines TRBV29-1 with TRBJ2-4; 7 positions agree with TRBD1. Losses at the gene ends were 7 bases for V and 6 bases for J; bases not matched to a gene: 9. The CDR3 is 13 residues long. Germline V gives CDR1 SQVTM, CDR2 ANQGSEA. The CDR3 region is CSAIRGSRNIQYF. The CDR3 DNA is TGCAGCGCCATCAGGGGGTCGAGAAACATTCAGTACTTC.

Notes on this clonotype: A much larger clonotype is one base distant, so this may be a read error. The CDR3 loop is CASSSTGGRLGTEAFF. In DNA, the CDR3 is TGTGCCAGCAGCTCCACTGGGGGGAGGCTCGGTACTGAAGCTTTCTTT. This sequence joins TRBV9 and TRBJ1-1; D might be TRBD1 (5 bases). The CDR3 contains 16 residues. Germline values: CDR1 SGDLS, CDR2 YYNGEE. Trimming left V 4 bases short and J 5 bases short, with 21 bases between.

The sample holds many counts of this clonotype. The chain links TRBV15 to TRBJ2-2, with TRBD2 matching over 9 bases. Looked up from germline, CDR1 is LNHNV and CDR2 is YYDKDF (reference sequence). After removal of 4 bases from V and 6 bases from J, the junction contained 21 bases not matched to a gene. The CDR3 is 20 residues long. CDR3 loop: CATSNPRVIAGDLNPGELFF. In nucleotides, the CDR3 is TGTGCCACCAGCAACCCCCGTGTAATAGCGGGAGATCTAAATCCCGGGGAGCTGTTTTTT.

This clonotype was seen many times. The V gene is TRBV5-1, the J gene TRBJ1-1, with a possible D match to TRBD1 (6 bases). Germline-derived CDR1 and CDR2 are SGHRS and YFSETQ. Trimming removed 2 bases from V and 6 bases from J, with 14 bases in between. The CDR3 consists of 14 residues. CDR3 DNA: TGCGCCAGCAGCTTCTATGGACAGAATCCTGAAGCTTTCTTT. Encoded protein: CASSFYGQNPEAFF. Full variable domain (remainder filled in from reference TRBV5-1 and TRBJ1-1): KAGVTQTPRYLIKTRGQQVTLSCSPISGHRSVSWYQQTPGQGLQFLFEYFSETQRNKGNFPGRFSGRQFSNSRSEMNVSTLELGDSALYLCASSFYGQNPEAFFGQGTRLTVV.

This clonotype appeared many times. This chain uses TRBV27 with TRBJ1-1, with TRBD1 identical over 8 bases. Germline CDR1 reads MNHEY; CDR2 reads SMNVEV (reference sequence). With V trimmed by 4 bases and J by 5 bases, 6 bases remained unmatched. The CDR3 loop spans 14 amino acids. The CDR3, as DNA: TGTGCCAGCAGTTCCCGGACAGGGCAGACTGAAGCTTTCTTT. Translating it yields CASSSRTGQTEAFF.

This clonotype was counted ten times or more. The rearrangement joins TRBV2 to TRBJ2-4; D may match TRBD1 or TRBD2 (6 bases each). This CDR3 spans 15 amino acids. V lost 4 bases and J lost 1, with 11 bases in between. Germline V gives CDR1 SNHLY, CDR2 FYNNEI. CDR3 nucleotide sequence: TGTGCCAGCAGTGTTGAAGGGGGGGCCAAAAACATTCAGTACTTC. Encoded protein: CASSVEGGAKNIQYF. The full variable domain, with the rest looked up from reference TRBV2 and TRBJ2-4, is EPEVTQTPSHQVTQMGQEVILRCVPISNHLYFYWYRQILGQKVEFLVSFYNNEISEKSEIFDDQFSVERPDGSNFTLKIRSTKLEDSAMYFCASSVEGGAKNIQYFGAGTRLSVL.

The chain recombines TRBV20-1 with TRBJ2-3; D is possibly TRBD1 (5 bases). Trimming pared 0 bases from V and 11 bases from J, leaving 18 bases between. Germline values: CDR1 DFQATT, CDR2 SNEGSKA (reference sequence). The CDR3 consists of 14 residues. CDR3 in amino acids: CSARDPIRARGQYF. CDR3 coding DNA: TGCAGTGCTAGAGATCCCATCAGGGCGAGAGGGCAGTATTTT.

The table lists this clonotype with many counts. The V and J genes are TRBV28 and TRBJ2-3; D not certain. This CDR3 has 15 amino acids. CDR1 and CDR2 (germline): MDHEN, SYDVKM. Trimming stripped 3 bases from V and 0 bases from J, with 10 bases between. In DNA, the CDR3 is TGTGCCAGCAGTTTGCGTGGACGGAGCACAGATACGCAGTATTTT. It is translated as CASSLRGRSTDTQYF.

Concerning this clonotype itself: A junction boundary mismatches the germline segment, possibly from a read error. This chain uses TRBV12-3 or TRBV12-4 with TRBJ2-3, with no clear D. The CDR3 consists of 11 residues. The CDR3 reads CAGTSTDTQYF. The CDR3 DNA sequence: TGTGCCGGCACCTCGACGGATACGCAGTATTTC.

This clonotype was seen many times. This CDR3 reads CSARGGLAGGFSTDTQYF. CDR3 coding DNA: TGCAGTGCTAGAGGAGGACTAGCGGGAGGATTTAGCACAGATACGCAGTATTTT. The gene calls are TRBV20-1 and TRBJ2-3, with 14 bases that match TRBD2. V lost 1 base to trimming and J lost 0 bases; unmatched junction nucleotides: 6. The CDR3 runs to 18 residues. The germline V gene has CDR1 DFQATT and CDR2 SNEGSKA (reference sequence).

This clonotype was counted at least ten times. The chain employs TRBV9 and TRBJ1-4; 9 nucleotides match TRBD1. The CDR3 spans 14 residues. CDR1 and CDR2 from the germline V gene are SGDLS and YYNGEE. V shed 3 bases and J 8 bases; nucleotides not matched to a gene: 5. This CDR3 reads CASSAGTGTEKLFF. For the CDR3, the DNA is TGTGCCAGCAGCGCCGGGACAGGGACGGAAAAACTGTTTTTT. Together with reference TRBV9 and TRBJ1-4, the CDR3 gives the full variable domain: DSGVTQTPKHLITATGQRVTLRCSPRSGDLSVYWYQQSLDQGLQFLIQYYNGEERAKGNILERFSAQQFPDLHSELNLSSLELGDSALYFCASSAGTGTEKLFFGSGTQLSVL.

This clonotype showed up just a few times. This chain uses TRBV29-1 with TRBJ2-7; 8 positions agree with TRBD2. V lost 5 bases and J lost 5; bases outside the gene matches: 11. The CDR3 spans 14 residues. Germline loops: CDR1 SQVTM, CDR2 ANQGSEA. The DNA of the CDR3 is TGCAGCGTTTTTCGCGGGGGGCCCAGGCACGAGCAGTACTTC. Translating gives CSVFRGGPRHEQYF.

This clonotype was found many times. V is TRBV18 and J is TRBJ2-6, with TRBD1 as a possible D gene (6 bases). The length of the CDR3 is 17 residues. CDR1 is KGHSH and CDR2 is LQKENI in the germline V gene. The V end lost 3 bases, the J end lost 0 bases, and 12 bases lay between the germline ends. CDR3 in amino acids: CASSPRGKGSGANVLTF. The DNA of the CDR3 is TGTGCCAGCTCACCCAGGGGAAAGGGCTCTGGGGCCAACGTCCTGACTTTC.

The chain has TRBV5-6 and TRBJ1-5, with 7 bases identical to TRBD1. The CDR3 has 13 residues. Germline V gene sequence: CDR1 SGHDT, CDR2 YYEEEE. The J segment lost 8 bases and the V segment lost 3 bases, leaving 5 bases of the junction unmatched. The CDR3: CASSWGRGEPQHF. For the CDR3, the DNA is TGTGCCAGCAGCTGGGGCAGGGGGGAGCCCCAGCATTTT. The entire variable domain, with the rest obtained from reference TRBV5-6 and TRBJ1-5, is as follows: DAGVTQSPTHLIKTRGQQVTLRCSPKSGHDTVSWYQQALGQGPQFIFQYYEEEERQRGNFPDRFSGHQFPNYSSELNVNALLLGDSALYLCASSWGRGEPQHFGDGTRLSIL.

The sample holds many counts of this clonotype. This rearrangement joins TRBV20-1 to TRBJ2-7; D perhaps matches TRBD2 (5 bases). CDR3 length equals 13 residues. Germline CDR1 is DFQATT and CDR2 is SNEGSKA (reference sequence). V gave up 5 bases and J gave up 3 bases, with 14 bases separating them. CDR3 region: CSAPSDYSYEQYF. The CDR3 DNA sequence: TGCAGTGCTCCTTCCGACTATAGCTACGAGCAGTACTTC.

This clonotype was observed at least ten times. This chain joins TRBV15 and TRBJ2-3, with a possible D match to TRBD1 (6 bases). The CDR3 length is 14 residues. Between the trimmed V and J ends, which lost 0 bases and 8 bases, there was a span of 12 bases. Germline values: CDR1 LNHNV, CDR2 YYDKDF (reference sequence). CDR3 in DNA: TGTGCCACCAGCAGAGATATGGGGGCCCGTACGCAGTATTTT. Protein: CATSRDMGARTQYF.

In this sample, this clonotype turned up many times. The J gene is TRBJ2-1, the V gene TRBV6-5; the D is unclear. The germline V and J ends were trimmed by 2 bases and 5 bases, with 7 bases remaining between them. The germline gives CDR1 MNHEY, CDR2 SVGAGI. CDR3 length equals 13 residues. The CDR3 DNA follows: TGTGCCAGCAGTTACGTGGGGAACAATGAGCAGTTCTTC. It codes for CASSYVGNNEQFF.

In this sample, this clonotype turned up many times. V gene TRBV13 combines with J gene TRBJ1-2; TRBD1 aligns across 9 bases. The CDR3 sequence is 15 residues long. The V gene's germline CDR1 is PRHDT and CDR2 FYEKMQ (reference sequence). Germline trimming cut 5 bases from V and 4 bases from J; bases unmatched to any gene: 8. The CDR3 coding sequence is TGTGCCAGCAGCCCGGGACAGGGAGGTATCTATGGCTACACCTTC. It translates to CASSPGQGGIYGYTF.

The sample holds many counts of this clonotype. The rearrangement joins TRBV16 to TRBJ1-4, with D hard to call. CDR1 is KGHSY and CDR2 is FQNENV in the germline V gene. V lost 5 bases and J lost 8, with 18 bases in between. The CDR3 extends over 15 amino acids. CDR3 sequence reads: CASSLNLGRPEKLFF. The CDR3 DNA reads as TGTGCCAGCAGCTTAAATTTAGGCCGTCCAGAAAAACTGTTTTTT.